The present entry profiles one T cell receptor (beta chain) with its context. The antigen remains undetermined. CDR3 size: 13 residues. Trimming cost V 6 bases and J 4 bases, with 11 bases left between them. Germline CDR1 and CDR2: MDHEN and SYDVKM. The PCR contained 60 Vbeta and 13 Jbeta primers. TCRdb's copy holds only in-frame clones and misses some; the assay was immunoSEQ multiplex PCR. The data contain under 150,000 clones, 65% to 85% of them singletons. The data were taken from a study of cytomegalovirus exposure and HLA in healthy donors. Study outcomes and limitations: Researchers reported in a later analysis that a missense DCLRE1C variant was tied to TCR beta V- and J-gene trimming.

The clonotype comes from a male donor in good health and CMV-seronegative. The chain carries TRBV28 and TRBJ2-3, with D perhaps TRBD1 (6 bases). The sequenced material came from PBMCs. The CDR3 is CASRPHRADTQYF. CDR3 sequence (DNA): TGTGCCAGCAGACCCCACAGGGCAGATACGCAGTATTTT.